This T cell receptor (beta chain) appears in the sequencing data of a study of blood T cell repertoires in COVID-19. As for the study in general: Acute and convalescent COVID-19 specimens originated in the United States, Italy and Spain. From T cells, B-cell-depleted T cells, or PBMCs came the material, which was cDNA or gDNA.

The trim removed 2 bases at V and 6 bases at J, leaving 6 bases unmatched. CDR1 is SEHNR and CDR2 is FQNEAQ in the germline V gene (reference sequence). The CDR3 contains 14 residues. Some clones are missing from TCRdb's copy, which holds only in-frame ones; the method was immunoSEQ multiplex PCR. The sample carries 140,000 to 150,000 clones, over 75% recorded once. The source of this sequence is a man aged 60 to 75 with active or convalescent COVID-19. The chain has TRBV7-9 and TRBJ2-7; 8 bases agree with TRBD2. The specimen was peripheral blood. DNA of the CDR3: TGTGCCAGCAGCTTATCGGGAGGGCCCTCCGAGCAGTACTTC. This sequence encodes CASSLSGGPSEQYF.